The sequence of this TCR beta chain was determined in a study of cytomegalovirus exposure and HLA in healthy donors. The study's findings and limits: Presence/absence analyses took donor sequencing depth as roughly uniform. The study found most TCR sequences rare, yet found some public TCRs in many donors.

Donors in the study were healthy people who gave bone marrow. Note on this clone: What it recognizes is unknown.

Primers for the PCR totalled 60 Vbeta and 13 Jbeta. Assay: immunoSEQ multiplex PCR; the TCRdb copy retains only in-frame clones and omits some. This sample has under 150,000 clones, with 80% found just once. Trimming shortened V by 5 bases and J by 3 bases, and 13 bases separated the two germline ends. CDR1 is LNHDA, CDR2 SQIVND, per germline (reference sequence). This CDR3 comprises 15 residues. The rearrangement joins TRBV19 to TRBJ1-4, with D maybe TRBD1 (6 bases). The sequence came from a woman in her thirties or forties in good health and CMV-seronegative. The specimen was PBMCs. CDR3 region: CASSVLQGANEKLFF. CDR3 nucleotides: TGTGCCAGTAGTGTTTTACAGGGAGCTAATGAAAAACTGTTTTTT.